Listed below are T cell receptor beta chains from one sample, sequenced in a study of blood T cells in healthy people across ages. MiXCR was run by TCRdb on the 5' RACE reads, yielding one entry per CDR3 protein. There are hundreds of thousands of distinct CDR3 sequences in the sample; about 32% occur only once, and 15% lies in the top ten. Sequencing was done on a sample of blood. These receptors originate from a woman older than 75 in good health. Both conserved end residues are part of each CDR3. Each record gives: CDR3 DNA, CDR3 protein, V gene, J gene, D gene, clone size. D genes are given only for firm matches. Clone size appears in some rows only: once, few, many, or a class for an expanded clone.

cdr3_nt: TGTGCCAGCAGCCCGGACAGGGGAAATAATGGCTACACCTTC; cdr3_aa: CASSPDRGNNGYTF; v_call: TRBV9; j_call: TRBJ1-2; d_call: TRBD1; clone_size: many
cdr3_nt: TGTGCCAGCAGCCAACTACCCGGGGGCACTGAAGCTTTCTTT; cdr3_aa: CASSQLPGGTEAFF; v_call: TRBV7-8; j_call: TRBJ1-1; d_call: NA; clone_size: few
cdr3_nt: TGTGCCAGCAGTTCTCAGGGAAACGAGCAGTTCTTC; cdr3_aa: CASSSQGNEQFF; v_call: TRBV12-3/TRBV12-4; j_call: TRBJ2-1; d_call: NA; clone_size: many
cdr3_nt: TGTGCCAGCAGGGGGGAAGGAGTGAACACTGAAGCTTTCTTT; cdr3_aa: CASRGEGVNTEAFF; v_call: TRBV12-3/TRBV12-4; j_call: TRBJ1-1; d_call: NA; clone_size: few
cdr3_nt: TGCGCCAGCAGCTTGGCTCAGGGCGAACCCTACGAGCAGTACTTC; cdr3_aa: CASSLAQGEPYEQYF; v_call: TRBV5-1; j_call: TRBJ2-7; d_call: NA; clone_size: many
cdr3_nt: TGTGCCAGCAGCAGAGCGGGGGGTGTGAGAGATACGCAGTATTTT; cdr3_aa: CASSRAGGVRDTQYF; v_call: TRBV7-3; j_call: TRBJ2-3; d_call: TRBD2; clone_size: many
cdr3_nt: TGCGCCAGCAGTTCTGGGACAGGCGGGGAGACCCGGTACTTC; cdr3_aa: CASSSGTGGETRYF; v_call: TRBV5-1; j_call: TRBJ2-5; d_call: TRBD1; clone_size: once
cdr3_nt: TGTGCCAGCAGCCCCAGCCAGTGGGCTATTGAAGCTTTCTTT; cdr3_aa: CASSPSQWAIEAFF; v_call: TRBV21-1; j_call: TRBJ1-1; d_call: NA; clone_size: many
cdr3_nt: TGTGCCAGCAGCCAAGCCGGGACTAGCGGGGAGCTATACAATGAGCAGTTCTTC; cdr3_aa: CASSQAGTSGELYNEQFF; v_call: TRBV4-2; j_call: TRBJ2-1; d_call: TRBD2; clone_size: NA
cdr3_nt: TGCAGTGCGGAAAGGGCGGGGGAGAATACCGGGGAGCTGTTTTTT; cdr3_aa: CSAERAGENTGELFF; v_call: TRBV20-1; j_call: TRBJ2-2; d_call: TRBD2; clone_size: few
cdr3_nt: TGTGCCAGCAGTTTGACAGGGTATTACGACGAGCAGTACTTC; cdr3_aa: CASSLTGYYDEQYF; v_call: TRBV12-3/TRBV12-4; j_call: TRBJ2-7; d_call: TRBD1; clone_size: NA
cdr3_nt: TGTGCCAGCAGTTGGGGCTCGGGGGGCCTAAGCACAGATACGCAGTATTTT; cdr3_aa: CASSWGSGGLSTDTQYF; v_call: TRBV6-5; j_call: TRBJ2-3; d_call: NA; clone_size: few
cdr3_nt: TGTGCCAGCAGTGATCCCTTTGATGAGCAGTTCTTC; cdr3_aa: CASSDPFDEQFF; v_call: TRBV6-2/TRBV6-3; j_call: TRBJ2-1; d_call: NA; clone_size: many
cdr3_nt: TGCAGTGCTAGAGATCTCTGGTCGGCCGGTGGCTACACCTTC; cdr3_aa: CSARDLWSAGGYTF; v_call: TRBV20-1; j_call: TRBJ1-2; d_call: NA; clone_size: NA
cdr3_nt: TGTGCCAGCAGGACAGACCGGGATGAGCAGTTCTTC; cdr3_aa: CASRTDRDEQFF; v_call: TRBV28; j_call: TRBJ2-1; d_call: NA; clone_size: few
cdr3_nt: TGCAGCGTCTCCAGCGGGGGGCCCAACATTCAGTACTTC; cdr3_aa: CSVSSGGPNIQYF; v_call: TRBV29-1; j_call: TRBJ2-4; d_call: TRBD2; clone_size: many
cdr3_nt: TGCGCCAGCAGCCCGCAACAGGGGGCGCGTGTCTATGGCTACACCTTC; cdr3_aa: CASSPQQGARVYGYTF; v_call: TRBV4-1; j_call: TRBJ1-2; d_call: TRBD1; clone_size: NA
cdr3_nt: TGTGCCACCAGCAGAGTGGCGGGGGGGCCGTACAATGAGCAGTTCTTC; cdr3_aa: CATSRVAGGPYNEQFF; v_call: TRBV15; j_call: TRBJ2-1; d_call: TRBD2; clone_size: NA
cdr3_nt: TGTGCCAGCAGCTTATTGCGGGGGAGCACAGATACGCAGTATTTT; cdr3_aa: CASSLLRGSTDTQYF; v_call: TRBV7-9; j_call: TRBJ2-3; d_call: TRBD2; clone_size: many
cdr3_nt: TGTGCCAGTCGCCGCGGGGGTCAACTGTTTTTT; cdr3_aa: CASRRGGQLFF; v_call: TRBV19; j_call: TRBJ1-4; d_call: NA; clone_size: NA
cdr3_nt: TGTGCCAGCAGCCCGATGGGAAAACTGTTTTTT; cdr3_aa: CASSPMGKLFF; v_call: TRBV6-1; j_call: TRBJ1-4; d_call: NA; clone_size: many
cdr3_nt: TGCAGTGCCCAGCCGGGGGGGGGCCTCCAAGATACGCAGTATTTT; cdr3_aa: CSAQPGGGLQDTQYF; v_call: TRBV20-1; j_call: TRBJ2-3; d_call: TRBD2; clone_size: many
cdr3_nt: TGTGCCAGCGGATTTCGGGGCAACGAGCAGTACTTC; cdr3_aa: CASGFRGNEQYF; v_call: TRBV7-8; j_call: TRBJ2-7; d_call: NA; clone_size: many
cdr3_nt: TGTGCCAGCAGTAGAGATCAGGGGCAAGAGACCCAGTACTTC; cdr3_aa: CASSRDQGQETQYF; v_call: TRBV12-3/TRBV12-4; j_call: TRBJ2-5; d_call: NA; clone_size: many
cdr3_nt: TGTGCCAGCTACCGGGAGAACTATGGCTACACCTTC; cdr3_aa: CASYRENYGYTF; v_call: TRBV5-6; j_call: TRBJ1-2; d_call: NA; clone_size: many
cdr3_nt: TGTGCCTGGAGGTCCATTAGCGGGAGTTTGGCAGATACGCAGTATTTT; cdr3_aa: CAWRSISGSLADTQYF; v_call: TRBV30; j_call: TRBJ2-3; d_call: TRBD2; clone_size: NA
cdr3_nt: TGTGCCAGCAGTGAGCCGGGGGGGGCTGCGCCCGACAATGAGCAGTTCTTC; cdr3_aa: CASSEPGGAAPDNEQFF; v_call: TRBV25-1; j_call: TRBJ2-1; d_call: TRBD2; clone_size: NA
cdr3_nt: TGTGCCAGCAGTGCAACATTGCAGGGGGGGGGTCAGCCCCAGCATTTT; cdr3_aa: CASSATLQGGGQPQHF; v_call: TRBV2; j_call: TRBJ1-5; d_call: TRBD1; clone_size: NA
cdr3_nt: TGCAGTGCTAGGCCCGAGACTAGCGGGAGGGGGTACAATGAGCAGTTCTTC; cdr3_aa: CSARPETSGRGYNEQFF; v_call: TRBV20-1; j_call: TRBJ2-1; d_call: TRBD2; clone_size: once
cdr3_nt: TGCAGTGCTAGGGAGCGGGGGGCTACCTACAATGAGCAGTTCTTC; cdr3_aa: CSARERGATYNEQFF; v_call: TRBV20-1; j_call: TRBJ2-1; d_call: TRBD2; clone_size: many
cdr3_nt: TGCGCCGCCCGCCCGGGGGGGAAGAACACCGGGGAGCTGTTTTTT; cdr3_aa: CAARPGGKNTGELFF; v_call: TRBV5-1; j_call: TRBJ2-2; d_call: TRBD2; clone_size: NA
cdr3_nt: TGTGCCAGCAGCTTATCACAGGACAGAGTCTATGGCTACACCTTC; cdr3_aa: CASSLSQDRVYGYTF; v_call: TRBV7-2; j_call: TRBJ1-2; d_call: NA; clone_size: many
cdr3_nt: TGTGCCAGTAGTATAGGAGCGGCCACCTACGAGCAGTACTTC; cdr3_aa: CASSIGAATYEQYF; v_call: TRBV19; j_call: TRBJ2-7; d_call: NA; clone_size: few
cdr3_nt: TGCAGTGCTAGTGTCCCAACACAAAGCCTTACGCAGTATTTT; cdr3_aa: CSASVPTQSLTQYF; v_call: TRBV20-1; j_call: TRBJ2-3; d_call: NA; clone_size: few
cdr3_nt: TGCGCCAGCAGCCAAGATCGGGGGACAGGGGGGTCCTCCTACGAGCAGTACTTC; cdr3_aa: CASSQDRGTGGSSYEQYF; v_call: TRBV4-3; j_call: TRBJ2-7; d_call: TRBD1; clone_size: many
cdr3_nt: TGTGCCAGCAGCTCCGAGGACAGGGGGCGTTACGAGCAGTACTTC; cdr3_aa: CASSSEDRGRYEQYF; v_call: TRBV12-3/TRBV12-4; j_call: TRBJ2-7; d_call: TRBD1; clone_size: many
cdr3_nt: TGTGCCAGCAGCCCTGGGAGAGCTCTCCAAGAGACCCAGTACTTC; cdr3_aa: CASSPGRALQETQYF; v_call: TRBV5-6; j_call: TRBJ2-5; d_call: NA; clone_size: few
cdr3_nt: TGCAGTGCTGCGGGACTAGCGTCCTACGAGCAGTACTTC; cdr3_aa: CSAAGLASYEQYF; v_call: TRBV20-1; j_call: TRBJ2-7; d_call: TRBD2; clone_size: many
cdr3_nt: TGTGCCAGCAGCCCGGAAGCACAGGGAGAGACCCAGTACTTC; cdr3_aa: CASSPEAQGETQYF; v_call: TRBV5-4; j_call: TRBJ2-5; d_call: NA; clone_size: many
cdr3_nt: TGCGCCAGCAGGGACCCGGGGAACACTGAAGCTTTCTTT; cdr3_aa: CASRDPGNTEAFF; v_call: TRBV5-1; j_call: TRBJ1-1; d_call: NA; clone_size: NA
cdr3_nt: TGTGCCAGCAGCATAACCGGGACATCGGGCGATTTTGGGCAGTTCTTC; cdr3_aa: CASSITGTSGDFGQFF; v_call: TRBV9; j_call: TRBJ2-1; d_call: NA; clone_size: NA
cdr3_nt: TGCAGCGCCAGTCACCGGGACCCCACTGAAGCTTTCTTT; cdr3_aa: CSASHRDPTEAFF; v_call: TRBV29-1; j_call: TRBJ1-1; d_call: NA; clone_size: many
cdr3_nt: TGTGCCAGCAGCTTTACTAGCGGGGGGCAAGAGACCCAGTACTTC; cdr3_aa: CASSFTSGGQETQYF; v_call: TRBV13; j_call: TRBJ2-5; d_call: TRBD2; clone_size: many
cdr3_nt: TGTGCCACCAGTGCTACAGCGAACACTGAAGCTTTCTTT; cdr3_aa: CATSATANTEAFF; v_call: TRBV24-1; j_call: TRBJ1-1; d_call: NA; clone_size: NA
cdr3_nt: TGTGCCACCAGCAGAGGATTTCGCGGGACAGGGACCGAGGGCTACACCTTC; cdr3_aa: CATSRGFRGTGTEGYTF; v_call: TRBV15; j_call: TRBJ1-2; d_call: TRBD1; clone_size: many
cdr3_nt: TGTGCCAGCCGGGAATCTACAAGTTACGAGCAGTACTTC; cdr3_aa: CASRESTSYEQYF; v_call: TRBV6-2/TRBV6-3; j_call: TRBJ2-7; d_call: NA; clone_size: many
cdr3_nt: TGTGCCAGCAGATACCAACAGGGAGATGGCTACACCTTC; cdr3_aa: CASRYQQGDGYTF; v_call: TRBV6-6; j_call: TRBJ1-2; d_call: NA; clone_size: NA
cdr3_nt: TGCAGTGCTAGCCTCCGAGCGGGGGGGCTCGTAGATACGCAGTATTTT; cdr3_aa: CSASLRAGGLVDTQYF; v_call: TRBV20-1; j_call: TRBJ2-3; d_call: TRBD2; clone_size: NA